The entry that follows covers one T cell receptor (beta chain) sequence. Its recognized antigen is unknown. No base quality information exists; no much larger clone differs at one position. The library was made by the immunoSEQ multiplex PCR assay. For the multiplex PCR, a mixture combining 60 forward primers for TCR Vbeta segments and 13 reverse primers for TCR Jbeta segments was used. A multiplex PCR assay on genomic DNA amplified the CDR3 region of rearranged TCR beta genes. Amplified TCR beta libraries were sequenced as 87-base-pair reads on the Illumina HiSeq System. On the authors' methods: A later analysis counted 75 million to 100 million unique TCR beta chains across the 550 to 750 repertoires, and roughly 10 million of these chains were shared by at least two donors. Raw reads were error-corrected and collapsed into unique sequences with a nearest-neighbor algorithm that merged closely related sequences to remove PCR and sequencing errors. Alignment of CDR3 sequences to IMGT reference sequences was used to assign V, D and J gene segments. Each retained sequence needed at least a six-nucleotide match to both a V gene segment and a J gene segment. Rearrangements were called productive when the CDR3 lacked stop codons and stayed in frame with V and J; all others were non-productive. CDR3 was defined by IMGT convention, running from the second conserved V-encoded cysteine to the conserved J-encoded phenylalanine. Sequences without an unambiguous match to a single V gene segment were excluded from the earlier analysis of a few hundred of the donors. An earlier analysis of over 450 of the donors classified V segments as functional when productive rearrangements were above 56.7% and as segregating when the standard deviation between donors was above 5%. A statistical classification framework was developed to diagnose cytomegalovirus status using the catalog of TCR beta chain sequences. In a later analysis, V and J genes were assigned by comparing TCR nucleotide sequences against IMGT/GENE-DB human TR gene sequences. In a later analysis, CDR3 sequences and most-parsimonious VDJ recombination scenarios were assigned using the TCRdist pipeline. In a later analysis, each TCR beta chain was defined by its CDR3 amino acid sequence together with its V-gene family, and reads without a unique V-gene family were excluded. In a later analysis, 500 to 700 highly shared, low-generation-probability nucleotide sequences were removed to address suspected cross-contamination and a sequencing artifact. In a later analysis, a clonal expansion index was calculated for each public chain from normalized within-repertoire ranks of inferred template counts. Generation probabilities in a later analysis came from a VDJ recombination model fitted to out-of-frame rearrangements, and those results were checked against IGoR. In a later analysis, hypergeometric tests were used to score TCR-TCR, TCR-HLA and TCR-CMV co-occurrence, with a repertoire-size bias correction applied to TCR pairs. A later analysis estimated false discovery rates by permuting HLA or CMV assignments 20 times. In a later analysis, co-occurring TCRs were grouped with DBSCAN, and TCRdist sequence similarity was added when clustering was performed within HLA-allele-positive subsets. Repertoires with fewer than 30,000 or more than 120,000 public chains, plus five repertoires with anomalous nucleotide sharing, were excluded from co-occurrence clustering. TCRdb provides this immuneACCESS table in a form limited to in-frame rearrangements. Some clones are lacking; in checked studies, under half of them reflect an unresolved V gene, and why the rest are absent is not known. The V and J calls and the clone size are those of that table, but D and trimming were determined from the DNA. The sample table lists 140,000 to 150,000 clones, roughly 88% of them with a count of one. The ten biggest clones cover roughly 0.5% of the sample.

The data were taken from a study of cytomegalovirus exposure and HLA in healthy donors (dated by TCRdb to the late 2010s). Looking at the study overall: In an earlier analysis of under 750 of the donors, approximately 260 Gb of sequence data and approximately 100 million unique TCR beta sequences from about 180 million T cells were reported. Using immunosequencing, the study profiled T cell repertoires from 500 to 800 subjects and related those repertoires to cytomegalovirus serostatus. All discovery cohort repertoires had been generated on a single sequencing platform. Of the roughly 390 genotyped donors, approximately 83% fell in the genetic ancestry cluster associated with self-reported Caucasian donors. The study was designed to test whether signatures of past pathogen exposure could be identified by cataloging public T cell receptors. Because of strong linkage in the cohort, a handful of DR-DQ haplotypes were treated as single units for association and clustering. Genome-wide SNP genotypes for about 65% of the 666 donors were used in a later genetic analysis, which treated that subset as a discovery cohort. Typing coverage varied by locus: about 620-630 donors for A, B, C, DRB1 and DQB1; approximately 560 for DQA1; nearly 610 for DPA1; more than 450 for DPB1. In the later analysis, no new phenotypic data were used to find candidate immune exposures; instead, reliance was placed on TCR beta sequences and their occurrence across donors. Besides the first cohort of about 730 subjects, a separate validation cohort made up of 95 to 150 different subjects was used. Class I and class II HLA loci were covered by the typing at four-digit resolution. Approximately 300 gigabases of sequencing data and around 88 million unique TCR sequences made up an early release that covered approximately 620 HLA-typed donors. On average, roughly 240,000 unique TCR beta nucleotide sequences were sequenced per donor among some 430 genotyped donors of the cohort, with around 19% of those sequences being non-productive. To decide whether each TCR beta V gene segment behaved as functional or pseudogenic, an earlier analysis of some 580 of the donors relied on high-throughput TCR beta sequencing. The study combined high-throughput TCR immunosequencing, statistical association of individual TCRs with disease status, and machine learning to predict cytomegalovirus infection status. Donor age, sex, ethnicity and CMV serostatus were compiled alongside the repertoire data. In a later analysis, previously published TCR beta repertoires from several hundred donors were re-analyzed and high-resolution HLA genotyping was added so that TCR occurrence patterns could be studied. The investigation overall reported the following: In an earlier analysis of a few hundred of the donors, most TCR beta V segments were observed in productive rearrangements about 87% or about 30% of the time, broadly matching IMGT annotations. This cohort had only TCR beta chains sequenced, and the lack of alpha or paired-chain data limited which features could be detected. Compared with the approximately 600-donor mean, donors in an Asian-associated ancestry cluster had fewer N-insertions in productive TCRs, according to a later genetic analysis. The study gave a list of about 160 TCR beta chains associated with cytomegalovirus. At a false discovery rate of 0.05, a later analysis linked 15,000 to 20,000 TCR beta sequences to specific HLA alleles. Because some donors lacked HLA typing at each locus, the association tests relied only on the typed subset. Approximately 18 rarely observed V segments, including chromosome 9 orphons, were excluded from the earlier analysis of some 590 of the donors because counts were too low. Most TCR sequences were seen in very few donors, while some public TCRs were found in many individuals. The only immune exposure information available for the cohort was CMV serostatus. Roughly uniform sequencing depth across donors was assumed in presence/absence analyses, although this assumption may not hold. Most CMV-associated TCR beta chains appeared to be HLA-restricted in a later analysis, and the HLA associations seemed to be driven largely by CMV exposure. The authors suggested that the approach could potentially be generalized to other disease states and immunological phenotypes. Some IMGT-functional V segments, including TRBV6-2 and TRBV6-3, could not be distinguished by the 87-base-pair reads and were therefore excluded. In a later analysis, HLA-associated TCR beta chains were found to be more clonally expanded and to have lower generation probabilities than equally common non-associated chains. Assigning TCR associations to individual alleles was difficult when HLA alleles, especially DR and DQ, strongly co-occurred. A cluster of highly shared sequence variants was judged likely to be a technical artifact of the sequencing pipeline. An association between a missense DCLRE1C variant and V-gene and J-gene trimming of TCR beta chains was found in a later genetic analysis and replicated in an independent cohort. A further reported finding was that TCR beta sequences accurately predicted the HLA-A and HLA-B alleles for most subjects in the first cohort. Correlated functional status among segregating V segments might be attributable to linkage disequilibrium, but an unknown experimental factor could not be ruled out. In a later analysis, TCR association rates were found to vary across HLA loci, with the most associated TCRs seen for DRB1 alleles and the fewest for HLA-C alleles. The classifier was reported to diagnose cytomegalovirus status with high specificity and sensitivity in both the original and validation cohorts. In vitro tests confirmed that a few of the cytomegalovirus-associated TCR beta chains recognize cytomegalovirus antigens. Several of the top co-occurrence clusters appeared to be linked to parvovirus B19, influenza, CMV and Epstein-Barr virus, according to a later analysis.

V drops 3 bases and J drops 4 bases, leaving 15 bases in between. CDR1 and CDR2 were assigned from the germline V gene as MGHRA and YSYEKL. The CDR3 measures 15 amino acids from cysteine to phenylalanine. CDR3 DNA is the only sequence kept; it has 45 bases, read in frame from the first base. The cohort comprised hundreds of healthy bone marrow donors. All cohort members were sampled while nominally healthy, although unrecorded immune exposures were likely present. The donor was CMV seronegative and was included in the group of 352 seronegative cohort members. A peripheral blood sample was collected from each donor, and TCR beta sequencing was performed on peripheral blood mononuclear cells. Genomic DNA extraction from the blood cell samples was performed with the Qiagen DNeasy Blood Extraction Kit.

The chain is made from TRBV4-1 and TRBJ1-1, and TRBD1 may be the D gene, going by 6 matching bases. The receptor comes from a woman in her 40s in good health and CMV-seronegative. The source material was PBMCs. The sequence in DNA is TGCGCCAGCAGCCAGCCTTTCGGACAGCGCACTGAAGCTTTCTTT. Translated, this gives CASSQPFGQRTEAFF.